This TCR beta chain comes out of a study of shared clonotypes between healthy human individuals. Regarding the study as a whole: Naive subsets usually exceeded memory subsets in estimated richness.

Deletions cut 6 bases from V and 2 bases from J, with 5 bases between. The germline V gene has CDR1 MNHNY and CDR2 SVGAGI (reference sequence). The CDR3 is made up of 12 amino acids. TCRdb keeps only in-frame clones here, not all; method: immunoSEQ multiplex PCR. This sample has around 1.1 million clones, with roughly 80% found just once. This clone was seen just once. Its antigen is currently unknown. The gene calls are TRBV6-6 and TRBJ2-1; D possibly corresponds to TRBD2 (5 bases). The receptor was derived from a man aged 18 to 30 in good health. Some clones in this sample may be carry-over from other donors' samples. Sequencing used memory CD4+ T cells from PBMCs. Subset meaning: CD45RA-negative fraction. The CDR3 DNA reads as TGTGCCAGCAGCGGGACCTACAATGAGCAGTTCTTC. Translating gives CASSGTYNEQFF.